This T cell receptor (beta chain) stems from a study of T-cell reconstitution after alpha-beta-depleted transplantation in children. Comment on this clonotype: Its antigen is not known.

During its preparation, the TCRbeta library received unique molecular identifiers. TCRdb reprocessed the PCR reads via MiXCR and lists one record per CDR3 protein. The table shows hundreds of thousands of distinct CDR3 sequences, with around 12% occurring only once. General study results and limits: Hyperexpanded clones declined; after one year, newly produced T cells mostly supplied diversity. In some patients, recipient T cells and intrathymic progenitors surviving conditioning explained high day-60 diversity. Where alpha-beta T cells came from about two months after transplant was reportedly several hundred expanded graft clones.

The germline CDR1 and CDR2 sequences are SGHRS and YFSETQ. The germline V and J ends were trimmed by 5 bases and 6 bases, with 14 bases remaining between them. The CDR3 covers 13 residues. The sample was PBMCs, taken before TCRalphabeta/CD19-depleted stem cell transplant. V gene TRBV5-1 combines with J gene TRBJ1-2; D might be TRBD1 (6 bases). The receptor comes from a girl aged 2-10 years with congenital amegakaryocytic thrombocytopenia, due to receive a stem cell transplant. CDR3 in amino acids: CASSFAGADGYTF. The CDR3 DNA follows: TGCGCCAGCAGTTTTGCAGGGGCTGATGGCTACACCTTC.